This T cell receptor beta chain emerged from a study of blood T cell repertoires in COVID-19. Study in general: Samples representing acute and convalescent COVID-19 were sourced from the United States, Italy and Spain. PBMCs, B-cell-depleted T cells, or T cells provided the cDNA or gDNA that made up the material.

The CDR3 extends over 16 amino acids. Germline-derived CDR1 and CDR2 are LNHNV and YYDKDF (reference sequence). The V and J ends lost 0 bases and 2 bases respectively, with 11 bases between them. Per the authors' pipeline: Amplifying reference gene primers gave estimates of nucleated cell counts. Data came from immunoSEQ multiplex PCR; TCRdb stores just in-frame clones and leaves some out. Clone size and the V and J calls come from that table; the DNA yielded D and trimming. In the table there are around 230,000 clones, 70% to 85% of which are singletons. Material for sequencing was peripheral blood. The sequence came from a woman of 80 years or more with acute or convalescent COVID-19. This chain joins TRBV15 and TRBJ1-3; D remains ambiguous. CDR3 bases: TGTGCCACCAGCAGAGATTTGCCATCGGCTGGAAACACCATATATTTT. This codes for CATSRDLPSAGNTIYF. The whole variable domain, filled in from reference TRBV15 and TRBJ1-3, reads DAMVIQNPRYQVTQFGKPVTLSCSQTLNHNVMYWYQQKSSQAPKLLFHYYDKDFNNEADTPDNFQSRRPNTSFCFLDIRSPGLGDTAMYLCATSRDLPSAGNTIYFGEGSWLTVV.